The present T cell receptor (beta chain) was sequenced within a study of technical replicates of blood from a handful of donors (dated by TCRdb to the late 2010s). The library was prepared using the immunoSEQ multiplex PCR assay. This immuneACCESS table, as held by TCRdb, lists in-frame sequences with V and J called but not all clones. Of the missing ones, under half trace to an unresolved V gene in checked studies; the others have no known cause. The sample table lists approximately 88,000 clones, 85% to 95% of them with a count of one. About 0.23% of the sample rests with the top ten. Concerning this clone itself: It has no known antigen specificity. Qualities for individual bases were not recorded, and no much larger clone is one base off.

CDR3 length: 14 amino acids, cysteine to phenylalanine. The read is trimmed to its CDR3 DNA, 42 bases read in frame from base 1. The V and J ends are trimmed by 6 bases and 0 bases, leaving 12 bases between them. Reading the germline V gene gives CDR1 SQVTM and CDR2 ANQGSEA. The source is a human donor in good health. Source material: T cells isolated from PBMCs. In this chain, TRBV29-1 is recombined with TRBJ2-1, with a weak D call of TRBD2 (5 bases match). This receptor has the CDR3 CSVAGLSSYNEQFF. The DNA sequence follows: TGCAGCGTCGCGGGTCTAAGCTCCTACAATGAGCAGTTCTTC.